The T cell receptor beta chain under discussion was sequenced for a study of blood T cell repertoires in COVID-19 (dated by TCRdb to 2020 to 2022). Regarding the complete study: Collaborator samples came from the United States, Italy and Spain and covered acute and convalescent phases of COVID-19. The samples were drawn from two sources: the first 160 participants of the ongoing ImmuneRACE study, and over 1,000 subjects contributed by 6 global collaborators. The prospective study material was composed of cDNA or gDNA derived from T cells, B-cell-depleted T cells, or PBMCs. The dataset comprised deeply sampled blood TCRbeta repertoires from subjects exposed to, actively infected with, or recovered from COVID-19. Where available, HLA class I and class II types were obtained from metadata supplied by the sample provider rather than from assay-based typing. The repertoires were released in a freely available public database intended as a resource for research on the immune response to SARS-CoV-2. Nearly every sample came with metadata listing a de-identified subject ID, COVID-19 status, age in years and sex. Summary of the overall study and its limitations: How much clinical and demographic metadata was included differed by source and by participant, and the metadata was provided uncurated.

V is cut back by 5 bases and J by 4 bases, with 3 bases in the junction unmatched. The CDR3 numbers 13 residues from cysteine through phenylalanine. Only the CDR3 DNA stays, 39 bases, in frame from base 1. The germline V gene (reference sequence) sets CDR1 to LNHDA and CDR2 to SQIVND. Each collaborating institution followed its own protocols to collect whole blood in K2EDTA tubes. For TCRbeta analysis, collaborator samples were shipped as frozen whole blood, as isolated PBMCs, or as DNA extracted from either sample type. With regard to this clone: Its target antigen remains unknown. There are no base qualities to consult, and no much larger clone falls within one base.

TCRbeta CDR3 regions were amplified from genomic DNA by means of the immunoSEQ Assay, a bias-controlled multiplex PCR. The authors' analysis ran thus. Nucleated cell counts per sample were estimated from amplification of reference gene primers within the assay. Sequence reads were collapsed and filtered to measure the absolute abundance of every unique TCRbeta CDR3 rearrangement. For each sample, productive Simpson clonality was calculated as the square root of Simpson's diversity index across productive rearrangements. Held by TCRdb, this immuneACCESS table contains in-frame sequences only and omits some clones. Under half of the omission traces to an unresolved V gene where checked; the cause of the rest is unknown. The V and J calls and the clone size are those of that table, but D and trimming were determined from the DNA. The sample contains fewer than 80,000 clones, approximately 92% of them found a single time. The ten largest account for less than 9% of the sample.

The sample comprised peripheral blood. This TCR derives from a human donor in a cohort sampled during active COVID-19. The chain joins TRBV19 to TRBJ1-2, and 8 junction bases match TRBD1. Here is the DNA: TGTGCCAGTAGTGTGACAGGGGTCTATGGCTACACCTTC. This sequence encodes CASSVTGVYGYTF.